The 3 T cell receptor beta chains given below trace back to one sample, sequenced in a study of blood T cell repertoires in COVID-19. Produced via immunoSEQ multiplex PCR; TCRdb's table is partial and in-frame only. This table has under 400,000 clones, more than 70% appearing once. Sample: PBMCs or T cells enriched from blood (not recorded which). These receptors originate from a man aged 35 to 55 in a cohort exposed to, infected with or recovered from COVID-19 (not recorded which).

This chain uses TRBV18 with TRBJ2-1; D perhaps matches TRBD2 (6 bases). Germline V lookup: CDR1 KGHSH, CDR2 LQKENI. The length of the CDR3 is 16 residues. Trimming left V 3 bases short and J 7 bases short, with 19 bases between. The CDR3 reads CASSPQGGSWQNEQFF. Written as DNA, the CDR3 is TGTGCCAGCTCACCCCAGGGAGGTAGCTGGCAGAATGAGCAGTTCTTC.

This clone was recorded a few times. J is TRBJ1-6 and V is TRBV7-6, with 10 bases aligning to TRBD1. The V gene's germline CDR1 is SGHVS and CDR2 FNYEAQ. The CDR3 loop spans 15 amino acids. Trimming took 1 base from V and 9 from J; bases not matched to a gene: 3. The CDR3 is CASSLERDRGSPLHF. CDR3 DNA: TGTGCCAGCAGCTTAGAACGGGACAGGGGTTCACCCCTCCACTTT.

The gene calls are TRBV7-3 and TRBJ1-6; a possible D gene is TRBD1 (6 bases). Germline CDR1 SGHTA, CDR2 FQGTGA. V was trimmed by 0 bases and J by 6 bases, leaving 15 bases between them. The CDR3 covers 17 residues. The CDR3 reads CASSLTGPTGTNSPLHF. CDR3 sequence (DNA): TGTGCCAGCAGCTTAACAGGGCCTACAGGGACTAATTCACCCCTCCACTTT.